This T cell receptor beta chain is drawn from a study of glioma-infiltrating T cells after dendritic cell vaccination. Study summary: Glioblastoma patients came from Phase I and II dendritic cell vaccination trials. Between about 2002 and 2013, patients got autologous tumor lysate-pulsed dendritic cell vaccines.

Notes on this clone: Antigen: not known.

Overall study results and limits: Higher pretreatment TIL content predicted longer progression-free time and survival.

The germline V gene encodes CDR1 SEHNR and CDR2 FQNEAQ (reference sequence). CDR3 size: 17 residues. V lost 1 base to trimming and J lost 4 bases, with 20 bases between them. Amplification used 60 V beta primers and 13 J beta primers. Sequencing used immunoSEQ multiplex PCR; TCRdb keeps in-frame clones, though not all of them. The data hold more than 60,000 clones, with roughly four fifths observed a single time. The sequence derives from a human donor with glioblastoma. The chain is built from TRBV7-9 and TRBJ2-7, with D hard to call. The sequencing here drew on blood, taken before dendritic cell vaccination. CDR3 protein: CASSLESGRPGSYEQYF. The CDR3 nucleotides are TGTGCCAGCAGCTTAGAGTCCGGCAGGCCAGGTTCGTACGAGCAGTACTTC.